This is a list of T cell receptor beta chains from one sample in a study of blood T cell repertoires in COVID-19. Some clones are missing from TCRdb's copy, which holds only in-frame ones; the method was immunoSEQ multiplex PCR. The table records about 230,000 clones, roughly 89% of them present only once. Sample: PBMCs or T cells enriched from blood (not recorded which). All receptors come from a woman in her thirties with acute COVID-19. The CDR3 runs from the conserved cysteine through the conserved F or W. A D gene is named only where the DNA matches it firmly. A row's size may be missing; if present it is once, few, many or a size class.

TRBV5-1	few	TRBD1	TRBJ2-7	TGCGCCAGCAGCTTGTTGGACAGGCTGAGCGAGCAGTACTTC	CASSLLDRLSEQYF
TRBV30	.	TRBD1	TRBJ2-7	TGTGCCTGGATCTCGACGACCGGGACAGGGAGCTACGAGCAGTACTTC	CAWISTTGTGSYEQYF
TRBV2	.	.	TRBJ2-1	TGTGCCAGCAGTGAATGGCAGTACAATGAGCAGTTCTTC	CASSEWQYNEQFF
TRBV21-1	.	.	TRBJ2-7	TGTGCCAGCAGCTCAAGGGGATACGAGCAGTACTTC	CASSSRGYEQYF
TRBV6-4	.	TRBD1	TRBJ1-6	TGTGCCAGCGGAACCGGGACAGGGGAATCACCCCTCCACTTT	CASGTGTGESPLHF
TRBV5-1	.	TRBD2	TRBJ2-3	TGCGCCAGCAGCTCCGGACTAGCGGGGTCTGATACGCAGTATTTT	CASSSGLAGSDTQYF
TRBV7-8	.	.	TRBJ1-5	TGTGCCAGCAGCTTAGCTCCCGGCGGGGGTCATAGCAATCAGCCCCAGCATTTT	CASSLAPGGGHSNQPQHF
TRBV19	.	.	TRBJ1-1	TGTGCCAGTACCCACACCTCATCCTACAGGGTAGGTTTCTTT	CASTHTSSYRVGFF
TRBV6-2/TRBV6-3	.	.	TRBJ2-1	TGTGCCAGCAGTTTCAGTGGTGGCTCCTACAATGAGCAGTTCTTC	CASSFSGGSYNEQFF
TRBV5-8	few	TRBD1	TRBJ1-5	TGTGCCAGCAGCTTGGACAGGGGCCGAAATCAGCCCCAGCATTTT	CASSLDRGRNQPQHF
TRBV7-2	.	.	TRBJ1-5	TGTGCCAGCAGCTTAGACAGGGATCAGCCCCAGCATTTT	CASSLDRDQPQHF
TRBV7-2	.	TRBD1	TRBJ2-7	TGTGCCAGCAGCACTCACGGACAGGGGAAATCCGAGCAGTACTTC	CASSTHGQGKSEQYF
TRBV5-1	.	.	TRBJ1-2	TGCGCCAGCAGCGTGCGGGGGGACTATGGCTACACCTTC	CASSVRGDYGYTF
TRBV5-1	.	TRBD1	TRBJ2-1	TGCGCCAGCAGCCCCGGGACAGGGAGGTCAAATGAGCAGTTCTTC	CASSPGTGRSNEQFF
TRBV12-3/TRBV12-4	.	.	TRBJ1-1	TGTGCCAGCAGGACGGGGTTAAAAGAAGCTTTCTTT	CASRTGLKEAFF
TRBV19	.	.	TRBJ1-1	TGTGCCAGTAGTATCAGGACATGGGATACTGAAGCTTTCTTT	CASSIRTWDTEAFF
TRBV6-2/TRBV6-3	.	TRBD2	TRBJ2-2	TGTGCCAGCAGTTTGGGGACTATAAACACCGGGGAGCTGTTTTTT	CASSLGTINTGELFF
TRBV3-1/TRBV3-2	.	TRBD2	TRBJ2-3	TGTGCCAGCAGCCAAGAGGCGGGGGTCACAGATACGCAGTATTTT	CASSQEAGVTDTQYF
TRBV13	.	.	TRBJ1-4	TGTGCCAGCAGCTTCGGACACCTTAATGAAAAACTGTTTTTT	CASSFGHLNEKLFF
TRBV5-6	.	TRBD1	TRBJ1-5	TGTGCCAGCAGCCGTACAGGACAGGTACTCAATCAGCCCCAGCATTTT	CASSRTGQVLNQPQHF
TRBV4-1	.	.	TRBJ2-7	TGCGCCAGCAGCCACCCCCTGGGGAGTAGTAAGCACTTC	CASSHPLGSSKHF
TRBV13	.	TRBD1	TRBJ2-7	TGTGCCAGCAGCTTGGGCGTGGGACAGGGGTCCTACGAGCAGTACTTC	CASSLGVGQGSYEQYF
TRBV7-9	.	.	TRBJ1-1	TGTGCCAGCAGACGGTCGTTGAACACTGAAGCTTTCTTT	CASRRSLNTEAFF
TRBV27	.	.	TRBJ1-1	TGTGCCAGCAGCCAACTAGGCACTGAAGCTTTCTTT	CASSQLGTEAFF
TRBV9	few	TRBD1	TRBJ1-3	TGTGCCAGCAGCGTAGACGAGACAGGGTCTGGAAACACCATATATTTT	CASSVDETGSGNTIYF
TRBV30	.	.	TRBJ1-5	TGTGCCTGGAGTCCTCGCCCTGCTACCCTGAGCAATCAGCCCCAGCATTTT	CAWSPRPATLSNQPQHF
TRBV7-9	once	.	TRBJ2-7	TGTGCCAGCAGCTTTCTCAGCTCCTACGAGCAGTACTTC	CASSFLSSYEQYF
TRBV30	once	.	TRBJ2-5	TGTGCCTCCGAACCAAGACAGCAAGAGACCCAGTACTTC	CASEPRQQETQYF
TRBV7-9	.	TRBD1	TRBJ1-6	TGTGCCAGCAGCCCAACAGGGGAACGATCACCCCTCCACTTT	CASSPTGERSPLHF
TRBV7-2	.	.	TRBJ2-3	TGTGCCAGCAGCTTTTCAGGGGCAGATACGCAGTATTTT	CASSFSGADTQYF
TRBV2	.	TRBD1	TRBJ1-1	TGTGCCAGCAGTTACAGGGGCACTGAAGCTTTCTTT	CASSYRGTEAFF
TRBV19	.	.	TRBJ2-7	TGTGCCAGTAGCCTTCAGGGGTACGAGCAGTACTTC	CASSLQGYEQYF
TRBV9	.	.	TRBJ1-5	TGTGCCAGCAGCATGGACAGCAGTTTGCCCCAGCATTTT	CASSMDSSLPQHF
TRBV6-1	.	.	TRBJ1-2	TGTGCCAGCAGTGAAGTCCCCCGTTCTTATGGCTACACCTTC	CASSEVPRSYGYTF
TRBV7-9	once	.	TRBJ1-6	TGTGCCAGCAGCTTAGTGGCGGATTCACCCCTCCACTTT	CASSLVADSPLHF
TRBV6-1	.	.	TRBJ1-3	TGTGCCAGCAGTGAAAAAGGGGGAGGAAACACCATATATTTT	CASSEKGGGNTIYF
TRBV6-1	.	.	TRBJ2-2	TGTGCCAGCAGTGACCGCTCGAGGAACACCGGGGAGCTGTTTTTT	CASSDRSRNTGELFF
TRBV19	.	.	TRBJ1-5	TGTGCCAGTAGTATCGCAGGGGCTAGCAATCAGCCCCAGCATTTT	CASSIAGASNQPQHF
TRBV19	.	TRBD1	TRBJ1-3	TGTGCCAGTAGTCCGACCAGGGGGACTGGAAACACCATATATTTT	CASSPTRGTGNTIYF
TRBV5-1	.	.	TRBJ1-1	TGCGCCAGCAGCTTGGCCGGGGGGCCCGTAGTAAACACTGAAGCTTTCTTT	CASSLAGGPVVNTEAFF
TRBV7-6	.	.	TRBJ1-6	TGTGCCAGCAGCTTTGAAGGCGGGGGTTCACCCCTCCACTTT	CASSFEGGGSPLHF
TRBV5-1	.	TRBD1	TRBJ1-4	TGCGCCAGCAGCCCCGAAGGACAGGGACGGGAGGAAAAACTGTTTTTT	CASSPEGQGREEKLFF
TRBV12-3/TRBV12-4	.	TRBD2	TRBJ2-7	TGTGCTACTAGCGGGGGGTTCTACGAGCAGTACTTC	CATSGGFYEQYF
TRBV24-1	.	TRBD2	TRBJ2-5	TGTGCCACCAGTGATCCGGGGGGGACCAGAGAGACCCAGTACTTC	CATSDPGGTRETQYF
TRBV28	.	.	TRBJ1-1	TGTGCCAGCAGTCCTTTCCCGGTTGAAGCTTTCTTT	CASSPFPVEAFF
TRBV29-1	.	.	TRBJ1-2	TGCAGCGTAGATGACCTTGAGGTTCGGAAGTATGGCTACACCTTC	CSVDDLEVRKYGYTF
TRBV19	.	TRBD1	TRBJ1-1	TGTGCCAGTAGGTTCGGCCGGACAGGGTTTCGCACTGAAGCTTTCTTT	CASRFGRTGFRTEAFF
TRBV19	.	.	TRBJ2-7	TGTGCCAGTAGTATTACCGACAGGTTCTCCTACGAGCAGTACTTC	CASSITDRFSYEQYF
TRBV7-2	once	TRBD1	TRBJ2-2	TGTGCCAGCAGCTTGGACAGGGTAAACACCGGGGAGCTGTTTTTT	CASSLDRVNTGELFF
TRBV25-1	.	.	TRBJ1-6	TGTGCCAGCAGTGAAAAGGCAGGGTATAATTCACCCCTCCACTTT	CASSEKAGYNSPLHF
TRBV10-3	.	.	TRBJ1-1	TGTGCCATCAGTGAGTCGGCCCTGGGGGCGGCGAACACTGAAGCTTTCTTT	CAISESALGAANTEAFF
TRBV4-3	.	.	TRBJ2-2	TGCGCCAGCAGCCAAAGATTGCTGGGGGGGAACACCGGGGAGCTGTTTTTT	CASSQRLLGGNTGELFF
TRBV7-9	.	TRBD2	TRBJ2-1	TGTGCCAGCAGCCCATCCGGGACTAGCCCAACGAGCTCCTACAATGAGCAGTTCTTC	CASSPSGTSPTSSYNEQFF
TRBV3-1/TRBV3-2	.	.	TRBJ1-4	TGTGCCAGCAGCCCCCCCCCAGGGGCAGGGGAAGAAAAACTGTTTTTT	CASSPPPGAGEEKLFF